These T cell receptor beta chains were read from a single sample in a study of PD-1 blockade in classical Hodgkin lymphoma. Profiling relied on immunoSEQ multiplex PCR, and the TCRdb table lists in-frame clones only, not all of them. The sample has some 50,000 clones, approximately 70% seen once. The source material was peripheral blood mononuclear cells (PBMCs), sampled at baseline. Source of these receptors: a human donor with classical Hodgkin lymphoma. Each CDR3 is given with its conserved first and last residue. Fields, in order: V gene, J gene, clone size, D gene, CDR3 protein, CDR3 DNA. The D gene is left open where the match is weak. Some rows have no size entry. The others give once, few or many, or a class for an expanded clone.

>TRBV5-1|TRBJ2-1|few|NA
CASSLAGGLDEQFF
TGCGCCAGCAGCCTTGCAGGAGGTTTGGATGAGCAGTTCTTC
>TRBV28|TRBJ1-6|NA|NA
CASSQVGDSPLHF
TGTGCCAGCAGTCAGGTTGGCGATTCACCCCTCCACTTT
>TRBV9|TRBJ2-5|NA|NA
CASSAGQGGYPETQYF
TGTGCCAGCAGTGCGGGTCAGGGGGGGTATCCGGAGACCCAGTACTTC
>TRBV7-3|TRBJ2-2|NA|NA
CASRQGSTGELFF
TGTGCCAGCAGGCAGGGGTCCACCGGGGAGCTGTTTTTT
>TRBV11-2|TRBJ2-3|NA|NA
CASNHRVLSTDTQYF
TGTGCCAGCAACCACAGGGTCCTGAGCACAGATACGCAGTATTTT
>TRBV7-8|TRBJ2-2|NA|TRBD1
CASSLFGTVGELFF
TGTGCCAGCAGCTTGTTCGGGACAGTCGGGGAGCTGTTTTTT
>TRBV11-3|TRBJ2-1|NA|NA
CASSLGAGDYYNEQFF
TGTGCCAGCAGCTTAGGGGCAGGCGACTACTACAATGAGCAGTTCTTC
>TRBV19|TRBJ1-1|NA|NA
CASSQGHLNTEAFF
TGTGCCAGTAGTCAAGGACACTTGAACACTGAAGCTTTCTTT
>TRBV27|TRBJ1-6|NA|NA
CASSSGFSPLHF
TGTGCCAGCAGTTCAGGGTTTTCACCCCTCCACTTT
>TRBV29-1|TRBJ1-2|NA|NA
CSVEAYYGYTF
TGCAGCGTTGAGGCCTACTATGGCTACACCTTC
>TRBV6-6|TRBJ1-6|NA|TRBD1
CASSRDRGMGNSPLHF
TGTGCCAGCAGTCGGGACAGGGGGATGGGTAATTCACCCCTCCACTTT
>TRBV4-1|TRBJ1-5|NA|TRBD1
CASSQDGTGGSQPQHF
TGCGCCAGCAGCCAAGATGGGACAGGGGGGTCTCAGCCCCAGCATTTT
>TRBV5-1|TRBJ1-2|NA|NA
CASSSTGTDGYTF
TGCGCCAGCAGCTCTACCGGGACGGATGGCTACACCTTC
>TRBV5-1|TRBJ2-3|NA|NA
CASSLRPDTDTQYF
TGCGCCAGCAGCTTGAGACCTGACACAGATACGCAGTATTTT
>TRBV27|TRBJ1-1|NA|NA
CASSFVGKNTEAFF
TGTGCCAGCAGTTTTGTAGGAAAGAACACTGAAGCTTTCTTT
>TRBV5-1|TRBJ1-1|NA|NA
CASSLGQQGTEAFF
TGCGCCAGCAGCTTGGGGCAGCAAGGGACTGAAGCTTTCTTT
>TRBV11-3|TRBJ2-1|NA|NA
CASSSRDSTPDEQFF
TGTGCCAGCAGCTCCCGGGACTCCACTCCCGATGAGCAGTTCTTC
>TRBV12-5|TRBJ1-2|NA|TRBD1
CASATRDRNYGYTF
TGTGCTAGTGCGACCAGGGACAGAAACTATGGCTACACCTTC
>TRBV19|TRBJ2-7|NA|NA
CASSQTVSSYEQYF
TGTGCCAGTAGTCAGACGGTAAGCTCCTACGAGCAGTACTTC
>TRBV19|TRBJ2-7|NA|NA
CASSTGTFLYYEQYF
TGTGCCAGTAGTACTGGGACTTTCCTGTACTACGAGCAGTACTTC
>TRBV5-1|TRBJ1-6|NA|NA
CASSLAGGGYSPLHF
TGCGCCAGCAGCTTGGCCGGCGGGGGATACTCACCCCTCCACTTT
>TRBV11-2|TRBJ2-7|NA|TRBD1
CASSYRDSPFWEQYF
TGTGCCAGCAGCTACCGGGACAGTCCCTTTTGGGAGCAGTACTTC
>TRBV28|TRBJ1-1|NA|TRBD1
CASSLFGQVALTEAFF
TGTGCCAGCAGTCTATTCGGACAGGTCGCTTTAACTGAAGCTTTCTTT
>TRBV19|TRBJ1-5|NA|NA
CASQGSNQPQHF
TGTGCCTCCCAGGGGAGCAATCAGCCCCAGCATTTT
>TRBV9|TRBJ1-4|NA|NA
CASSPAGATNEKLFF
TGTGCCAGCTCCCCGGCGGGTGCAACTAATGAAAAACTGTTTTTT
>TRBV7-9|TRBJ2-7|NA|TRBD2
CASSPGGGPEQYF
TGTGCCAGCAGCCCCGGGGGGGGGCCAGAGCAGTACTTC
>TRBV4-2|TRBJ2-5|NA|NA
CASSQGLGETQYF
TGTGCCAGCAGCCAAGGTCTGGGAGAGACCCAGTACTTC
>TRBV5-1|TRBJ1-4|NA|NA
CASSLVTGVGEKLFF
TGCGCCAGCAGCTTAGTCACGGGAGTAGGAGAAAAACTGTTTTTT